This T cell receptor beta chain was sequenced for a study of T cell responses to AZD1222 COVID-19 vaccine. Study conclusions and caveats: Rises in breadth and depth of Spike-specific TCRs came after two AZD1222 doses. At baseline, just 5 or 6 AZD1222 recipients tested seropositive. There were mostly white British donors and more females than males, and clonal diversity was possibly underestimated. No repertoire was sampled before or during the peak T cell response, only after it.

J lost 7 bases, V lost 5 bases, and 11 bases had no gene match. Germline V gives CDR1 SGHVS, CDR2 FNYEAQ. The CDR3 totals 15 residues. Data came from immunoSEQ multiplex PCR; TCRdb stores just in-frame clones and leaves some out. The sample carries approximately 100,000 clones, about 89% recorded once. A word on this clone: Its target is not known.

This sequence originates from an adult in good health. The gene calls are TRBV7-6 and TRBJ1-5, with 7 bases lining up with TRBD1. The starting material was peripheral blood, obtained on day 0 of AZD1222 vaccination. The CDR3: CASSTQTGFGQPQHF. The CDR3 nucleotides are TGTGCCAGCAGCACCCAGACAGGGTTTGGGCAGCCCCAGCATTTT.